Included here is one TCR beta chain sequence, with context. Deletions cut 0 bases from V and 3 bases from J, with 11 bases between. CDR3 length: 14 amino acids. Germline V lookup: CDR1 SQVTM, CDR2 ANQGSEA. This sample was taken from a study of T cell changes during pregnancy in multiple sclerosis. TCRdb's copy holds only in-frame clones and misses some; the assay was immunoSEQ multiplex PCR. The sample has under 20,000 clones, around 89% seen once. The clonotype originates from a female donor in good health, enrolled as a control in a pregnancy study. The material was CD8+ T cells from peripheral blood mononuclear cells, obtained in the second trimester of pregnancy. The chain is built from TRBV29-1 and TRBJ1-2; TRBD1 might be the D (5 bases). CDR3 loop: CSVEDQTDDYGYTF. CDR3 DNA: TGCAGCGTTGAAGATCAGACAGACGACTATGGCTACACCTTC.